The rows below give T cell receptor beta chains drawn from one sample of a study of coeliac disease. Repertoires were generated with immunoSEQ multiplex PCR, while TCRdb's copy carries only in-frame clones and drops some. The sample contains 3,500 to 5,500 clones, roughly 60% of which appear only once. Sample: intraepithelial lymphocytes from the gut. Every receptor here comes from a woman aged 18 to 35 with active celiac disease. Each CDR3 is given with its conserved first and last residue. Each record gives: CDR3 protein, CDR3 DNA, clone size, J gene, CDR3 length, V gene, D gene. D genes are given only for firm matches. Expanded clones get a size class; other rows say once, few or many, or leave the size out.

CDR3 protein: CASSDIEGSHTDTQYF
CDR3 DNA: TGTGCCAGCAGTGACATTGAGGGTTCCCACACAGATACGCAGTATTTT
clone size: NA
J gene: TRBJ2-3
CDR3 length: 16
V gene: TRBV6-1
D gene: NA

CDR3 protein: CASIVGGTSGNEQFF
CDR3 DNA: TGTGCCAGCATCGTCGGAGGGACTAGCGGCAATGAGCAGTTCTTC
clone size: NA
J gene: TRBJ2-1
CDR3 length: 15
V gene: TRBV28
D gene: TRBD2

CDR3 protein: CASSLTGQGEAFF
CDR3 DNA: TGTGCCAGCAGTTTAACGGGACAGGGAGAAGCTTTCTTT
clone size: NA
J gene: TRBJ1-1
CDR3 length: 13
V gene: TRBV28
D gene: TRBD1

CDR3 protein: CASSLTQTPAYGYTF
CDR3 DNA: TGTGCCAGCAGCTTAACCCAGACACCAGCCTATGGCTACACCTTC
clone size: few
J gene: TRBJ1-2
CDR3 length: 15
V gene: TRBV7-9
D gene: NA

CDR3 protein: CASSEPVVPDQPQHF
CDR3 DNA: TGTGCCAGCAGTGAGCCGGTGGTCCCCGATCAGCCCCAGCATTTT
clone size: NA
J gene: TRBJ1-5
CDR3 length: 15
V gene: TRBV6-1
D gene: NA

CDR3 protein: CASSQGPLTGTSANEKLFF
CDR3 DNA: TGCGCCAGCAGCCAAGGCCCCCTCACAGGCACGTCGGCTAATGAAAAACTGTTTTTT
clone size: NA
J gene: TRBJ1-4
CDR3 length: 19
V gene: TRBV4-1
D gene: NA

CDR3 protein: CASSSRVENTEAFF
CDR3 DNA: TGCGCCAGCAGCTCGAGGGTCGAGAACACTGAAGCTTTCTTT
clone size: NA
J gene: TRBJ1-1
CDR3 length: 14
V gene: TRBV5-1
D gene: NA

CDR3 protein: CASSYIGLAGDYTDTQYF
CDR3 DNA: TGTGCCAGCAGTTATATAGGTCTAGCGGGGGATTACACAGATACGCAGTATTTT
clone size: NA
J gene: TRBJ2-3
CDR3 length: 18
V gene: TRBV27
D gene: TRBD2

CDR3 protein: CASRPGQGKGNTIYF
CDR3 DNA: TGTGCCAGCAGACCGGGACAGGGGAAAGGGAACACCATATATTTT
clone size: NA
J gene: TRBJ1-3
CDR3 length: 15
V gene: TRBV28
D gene: TRBD1

CDR3 protein: CASSHGQGGTEAFF
CDR3 DNA: TGTGCCAGCAGCCACGGACAGGGGGGCACTGAAGCTTTCTTT
clone size: few
J gene: TRBJ1-1
CDR3 length: 14
V gene: TRBV28
D gene: TRBD1

CDR3 protein: CASSLGTRSNYGYTF
CDR3 DNA: TGTGCCAGTAGCCTTGGGACAAGGTCTAACTATGGCTACACCTTC
clone size: NA
J gene: TRBJ1-2
CDR3 length: 15
V gene: TRBV19
D gene: NA

CDR3 protein: CAWSPPKGLYNEQFF
CDR3 DNA: TGTGCCTGGAGTCCACCGAAGGGACTCTACAATGAGCAGTTCTTC
clone size: NA
J gene: TRBJ2-1
CDR3 length: 15
V gene: TRBV30
D gene: NA

CDR3 protein: CASSPSGRGVGELFF
CDR3 DNA: TGTGCCAGCAGCCCCTCCGGGCGGGGGGTCGGGGAGCTGTTTTTT
clone size: NA
J gene: TRBJ2-2
CDR3 length: 15
V gene: TRBV5-4
D gene: TRBD2

CDR3 protein: CASSLAGTDSGGYTF
CDR3 DNA: TGCGCCAGCAGCTTGGCCGGGACAGATTCTGGTGGCTACACCTTC
clone size: NA
J gene: TRBJ1-2
CDR3 length: 15
V gene: TRBV5-1
D gene: TRBD1

CDR3 protein: CASSLVLAGGGGELFF
CDR3 DNA: TGTGCCAGCAGCTTAGTACTAGCGGGAGGCGGCGGGGAGCTGTTTTTT
clone size: once
J gene: TRBJ2-2
CDR3 length: 16
V gene: TRBV13
D gene: TRBD2

CDR3 protein: CASSQDRAGYVPQHF
CDR3 DNA: TGTGCCAGCAGCCAAGATAGGGCAGGGTATGTGCCCCAGCATTTT
clone size: medium-sized
J gene: TRBJ1-5
CDR3 length: 15
V gene: TRBV4-2
D gene: NA

CDR3 protein: CASSTGGAITDTQYF
CDR3 DNA: TGTGCCAGTAGTACAGGGGGCGCGATAACAGATACGCAGTATTTT
clone size: few
J gene: TRBJ2-3
CDR3 length: 15
V gene: TRBV19
D gene: TRBD1

CDR3 protein: CASSPGRGGELFF
CDR3 DNA: TGTGCCAGCAGTCCCGGACGGGGCGGGGAGCTGTTTTTT
clone size: NA
J gene: TRBJ2-2
CDR3 length: 13
V gene: TRBV6-5
D gene: NA

CDR3 protein: CASSSYPGQRNTEAFF
CDR3 DNA: TGTGCCAGCAGCTCGTACCCGGGACAGCGAAACACTGAAGCTTTCTTT
clone size: NA
J gene: TRBJ1-1
CDR3 length: 16
V gene: TRBV5-4
D gene: TRBD1

CDR3 protein: CASSPIQGSGYGYTF
CDR3 DNA: TGTGCCAGCAGTCCTATACAGGGGAGTGGCTATGGCTACACCTTC
clone size: once
J gene: TRBJ1-2
CDR3 length: 15
V gene: TRBV28
D gene: TRBD1

CDR3 protein: CASSSSGQGTYNEQFF
CDR3 DNA: TGTGCCAGCAGTTCCTCGGGACAGGGGACCTACAATGAGCAGTTCTTC
clone size: NA
J gene: TRBJ2-1
CDR3 length: 16
V gene: TRBV6-5
D gene: TRBD1

CDR3 protein: CASSPLLGGNTEAFF
CDR3 DNA: TGTGCCAGCAGCCCCCTTCTCGGGGGGAACACTGAAGCTTTCTTT
clone size: few
J gene: TRBJ1-1
CDR3 length: 15
V gene: TRBV7-6
D gene: NA

CDR3 protein: CAGGTDNGYTF
CDR3 DNA: TGTGCCGGAGGGACTGATAATGGCTACACCTTC
clone size: few
J gene: TRBJ1-2
CDR3 length: 11
V gene: TRBV6-5
D gene: NA

CDR3 protein: CASRQDIYEQYF
CDR3 DNA: TGTGCCAGCAGACAGGACATCTACGAGCAGTACTTC
clone size: NA
J gene: TRBJ2-7
CDR3 length: 12
V gene: TRBV11-2
D gene: NA

CDR3 protein: CASSSLAALDYEQYF
CDR3 DNA: TGCGCCAGCAGCTCGCTAGCGGCATTAGACTACGAGCAGTACTTC
clone size: NA
J gene: TRBJ2-7
CDR3 length: 15
V gene: TRBV5-1
D gene: TRBD2

CDR3 protein: CASSLYPPQGARENTIYF
CDR3 DNA: TGTGCCAGCAGTTTATACCCACCTCAGGGGGCGAGGGAAAACACCATATATTTT
clone size: NA
J gene: TRBJ1-3
CDR3 length: 18
V gene: TRBV27
D gene: TRBD1

CDR3 protein: CASSVVRGLNTEAFF
CDR3 DNA: TGTGCCAGCAGCGTAGTAAGGGGATTGAACACTGAAGCTTTCTTT
clone size: NA
J gene: TRBJ1-1
CDR3 length: 15
V gene: TRBV9
D gene: NA

CDR3 protein: CASSLFRGRRGNQPQHF
CDR3 DNA: TGTGCCAGCAGTTTATTCAGGGGGCGACGGGGCAATCAGCCCCAGCATTTT
clone size: NA
J gene: TRBJ1-5
CDR3 length: 17
V gene: TRBV28
D gene: TRBD1

CDR3 protein: CASSLDRGDPGNTIYF
CDR3 DNA: TGTGCCAGCAGCTTGGACAGGGGTGATCCCGGAAACACCATATATTTT
clone size: few
J gene: TRBJ1-3
CDR3 length: 16
V gene: TRBV7-9
D gene: TRBD1

CDR3 protein: CASSRLWADSYEQYF
CDR3 DNA: TGTGCCAGCAGCCGGCTGTGGGCCGACTCCTACGAGCAGTACTTC
clone size: large
J gene: TRBJ2-7
CDR3 length: 15
V gene: TRBV5-5
D gene: NA

CDR3 protein: CASSYPASGRYEQFF
CDR3 DNA: TGTGCCAGCAGTTACCCAGCTAGCGGGAGGTATGAGCAGTTCTTC
clone size: NA
J gene: TRBJ2-1
CDR3 length: 15
V gene: TRBV6-5
D gene: TRBD2